The 5 T cell receptor beta chains below were found in one sample sequenced in a study of cytomegalovirus exposure and HLA in healthy donors. The PCR ran on 60 Vbeta and 13 Jbeta primers. The table came from immunoSEQ multiplex PCR; TCRdb's copy has only in-frame clones and leaves some out. The sample lists 100,000 or so clones, under 80% occurring once. The sequenced sample consisted of PBMCs. Source of these receptors: a man aged 35 to 55 in good health and CMV-seronegative.

CDR3 in DNA: TGTGCCAGCAGCTTGAAGGGGACAGGGGGCTACTATGGCTACACCTTC. Translation gives CASSLKGTGGYYGYTF. This chain joins TRBV5-4 and TRBJ1-2; 12 nucleotides line up with TRBD1. Germline CDR1 SGHNT, CDR2 YYREEE (reference sequence). The CDR3 is made up of 16 amino acids. V shed 1 base, J shed 3 bases, and the junction held 4 bases outside the gene matches.

The V call is TRBV5-6, the J call TRBJ2-7, with D perhaps matching TRBD1 (5 bases). V dropped 0 bases and J dropped 5 bases, with 18 bases sitting between them. The CDR3 extends over 16 amino acids. Germline values: CDR1 SGHDT, CDR2 YYEEEE. CDR3 residues: CASSLAGQGLAHEQYV. The CDR3 DNA sequence: TGTGCCAGCAGCTTGGCCGGGCAGGGTCTCGCCCACGAGCAGTACGTC.

The chain is built from TRBV5-4 and TRBJ2-6; no clear D. The V gene lost 4 bases and the J gene lost 0 bases, with 8 bases spanning the gap. The germline V gene has CDR1 SGHNT and CDR2 YYREEE (reference sequence). This CDR3 has 15 residues. CDR3 in DNA: TGTGCCAGCAGCCCCCCCGGCTCTGGGGCCAACGTCCTGACTTTC. Translation gives CASSPPGSGANVLTF.

The chain couples TRBV5-4 to TRBJ2-5, with TRBD1 matching 8 bases. Germline CDR1 is SGHNT and CDR2 is YYREEE (reference sequence). The CDR3 totals 15 residues. V trimming: 4 bases; J trimming: 5 bases; junction bases outside the gene matches: 10. For the CDR3, the DNA is TGTGCCAGCAGCCTGAAGACAGGGGTGGGGGAGACCCAGTACTTC. Its protein product is CASSLKTGVGETQYF.

The chain joins TRBV6-5 to TRBJ1-3, with D perhaps TRBD1 (6 bases). V was pared by 3 bases and J by 4 bases, with 13 bases between. This CDR3 has 15 amino acids. Germline CDR1 and CDR2: MNHEY and SVGAGI. This CDR3 reads CASSYGAQGGNTIYF. The CDR3 DNA reads TGTGCCAGCAGTTATGGGGCGCAGGGGGGAAACACCATATATTTT.